The rows below give T cell receptor beta chains drawn from one sample of a study of post-analysis software for immune sequencing data. TCRdb processed the PCR reads anew with MiXCR; each CDR3 protein has one entry. Of approximately 730,000 distinct CDR3 sequences detected, about 27% appear once; the ten largest clones hold around 0.56%. Sequencing input: blood. The receptors shown here come from a girl aged 5-17 years with multiple sclerosis. The CDR3 runs from the conserved cysteine through the conserved F or W. A D gene is named only where the DNA matches it firmly. Size values are once, few and many counts, or a class for expanded clones, and some rows have none.

abundance: .; len: 14; j_gene: TRBJ2-1; d_gene: TRBD2; v_gene: TRBV4-2; CDR3aa: CASSQKRGGNKQFF; CDR3nt: TGTGCCAGCAGCCAAAAACGGGGGGGCAATAAGCAGTTCTTC
abundance: few; len: 14; j_gene: TRBJ2-7; d_gene: .; v_gene: TRBV27; CDR3aa: CATGVGGSPYEQYF; CDR3nt: TGTGCCACCGGGGTGGGGGGAAGTCCCTACGAGCAGTACTTC
abundance: few; len: 15; j_gene: TRBJ1-2; d_gene: TRBD1; v_gene: TRBV10-3; CDR3aa: CAISDPGTGLGGYTF; CDR3nt: TGTGCCATCAGTGATCCGGGGACAGGGCTGGGTGGCTACACCTTC
abundance: .; len: 13; j_gene: TRBJ2-1; d_gene: .; v_gene: TRBV7-8; CDR3aa: CAGVFMLDDEQFF; CDR3nt: TGTGCCGGCGTGTTTATGTTGGACGATGAGCAGTTCTTC
abundance: few; len: 15; j_gene: TRBJ2-1; d_gene: .; v_gene: TRBV28; CDR3aa: CASSSRRETYNEQFF; CDR3nt: TGTGCCAGCAGTTCTCGCCGTGAGACCTACAATGAGCAGTTCTTC
abundance: .; len: 14; j_gene: TRBJ1-2; d_gene: TRBD1; v_gene: TRBV12-3/TRBV12-4; CDR3aa: CASRRGTGVIGYTF; CDR3nt: TGTGCCAGCAGACGCGGGACAGGGGTTATTGGCTACACCTTC
abundance: .; len: 14; j_gene: TRBJ2-2; d_gene: .; v_gene: TRBV5-1; CDR3aa: CASSFGGISGELFF; CDR3nt: TGCGCCAGCAGCTTTGGGGGTATATCCGGGGAGCTGTTTTTT
abundance: .; len: 17; j_gene: TRBJ2-6; d_gene: .; v_gene: TRBV28; CDR3aa: CASSLRTGVSGANVLTF; CDR3nt: TGTGCCAGCAGTTTAAGGACCGGGGTCTCTGGGGCCAACGTCCTGACTTTC
abundance: .; len: 15; j_gene: TRBJ2-2; d_gene: .; v_gene: TRBV9; CDR3aa: CASSVVGRFDGELFF; CDR3nt: TGTGCCAGCAGCGTAGTCGGCAGATTTGACGGGGAGCTGTTTTTT
abundance: .; len: 15; j_gene: TRBJ1-6; d_gene: TRBD1; v_gene: TRBV12-3/TRBV12-4; CDR3aa: CASRKGQGADSPLHF; CDR3nt: TGTGCCAGCAGAAAGGGCCAGGGGGCTGATTCACCCCTCCACTTT
abundance: few; len: 14; j_gene: TRBJ2-5; d_gene: TRBD2; v_gene: TRBV20-1; CDR3aa: CSANSGDYQETQYF; CDR3nt: TGCAGTGCTAATAGCGGGGATTACCAAGAGACCCAGTACTTC
abundance: many; len: 12; j_gene: TRBJ2-6; d_gene: .; v_gene: TRBV29-1; CDR3aa: CSAESGANVLTF; CDR3nt: TGCAGCGCCGAATCCGGGGCCAACGTCCTGACTTTC
abundance: .; len: 13; j_gene: TRBJ2-3; d_gene: .; v_gene: TRBV3-1; CDR3aa: CTSSQDRVDTQYF; CDR3nt: TGTACCAGCAGCCAAGATCGGGTAGATACGCAGTATTTT
abundance: few; len: 15; j_gene: TRBJ2-3; d_gene: .; v_gene: TRBV10-3; CDR3aa: CAIRGEGIITDTQYF; CDR3nt: TGTGCCATCAGGGGAGAAGGGATCATCACAGATACGCAGTATTTT
abundance: .; len: 17; j_gene: TRBJ2-7; d_gene: .; v_gene: TRBV18; CDR3aa: CASSRVTTGTLSYEQYF; CDR3nt: TGTGCCAGCTCACGCGTTACTACAGGGACCCTCTCCTACGAGCAGTACTTC
abundance: .; len: 12; j_gene: TRBJ2-3; d_gene: .; v_gene: TRBV25-1; CDR3aa: CASREGPDTQYF; CDR3nt: TGTGCCAGCAGGGAGGGGCCAGATACGCAGTATTTT
abundance: .; len: 17; j_gene: TRBJ2-2; d_gene: TRBD2; v_gene: TRBV7-2; CDR3aa: CASSLWGLAGGTGELFF; CDR3nt: TGTGCCAGCAGCTTATGGGGACTAGCGGGAGGAACCGGGGAGCTGTTTTTT
abundance: .; len: 15; j_gene: TRBJ1-4; d_gene: TRBD1; v_gene: TRBV18; CDR3aa: CASSPTDRASEKLFF; CDR3nt: TGTGCCAGCTCACCAACAGACAGGGCGAGTGAAAAACTGTTTTTT
abundance: .; len: 17; j_gene: TRBJ2-4; d_gene: TRBD1; v_gene: TRBV4-3; CDR3aa: CASSQVGQGREGNIQYF; CDR3nt: TGCGCCAGCAGCCAAGTAGGACAGGGTCGAGAAGGGAACATTCAGTACTTC
abundance: few; len: 16; j_gene: TRBJ2-5; d_gene: .; v_gene: TRBV20-1; CDR3aa: CSAYDNDWTSQRTQYF; CDR3nt: TGCAGTGCTTATGACAACGACTGGACTTCTCAGAGGACCCAGTACTTC
abundance: few; len: 15; j_gene: TRBJ2-1; d_gene: .; v_gene: TRBV7-9; CDR3aa: CASSSEGGGHGEQFF; CDR3nt: TGTGCCAGCAGCTCCGAAGGAGGGGGACATGGTGAGCAGTTCTTC
abundance: .; len: 15; j_gene: TRBJ2-7; d_gene: TRBD2; v_gene: TRBV20-1; CDR3aa: CSASKTSGRAYEQYF; CDR3nt: TGCAGTGCTAGTAAGACTAGCGGGAGGGCCTACGAGCAGTACTTC
abundance: few; len: 14; j_gene: TRBJ2-1; d_gene: TRBD2; v_gene: TRBV20-1; CDR3aa: CSAGTGLAYNEQFF; CDR3nt: TGCAGTGCTGGTACGGGACTAGCGTACAATGAGCAGTTCTTC
abundance: .; len: 11; j_gene: TRBJ1-2; d_gene: .; v_gene: TRBV20-1; CDR3aa: CSARTRSGYTF; CDR3nt: TGCAGTGCCAGGACACGGTCTGGCTACACCTTC